These T cell receptor beta chains were read from a single sample in a study of identifying expanded T cells in peripheral blood. Here immunoSEQ multiplex PCR was the method, and the copy in TCRdb shows in-frame clones only, minus some. This sample has approximately 120,000 clones, with roughly 90% found just once. Input material: blood. Receptor source: a person between 18 and 75 years old in good health. Both conserved end residues are part of each CDR3. Each record gives: clone size, V gene, J gene, D gene, CDR3 protein, CDR3 DNA. A D gene is named only where the DNA matches it firmly. Only some rows state a clone size, as once, few, many or a class for expanded clones.

NA,TRBV7-9,TRBJ1-5,NA,CASSLFMQPQHF,TGTGCAAGCAGCTTATTTATGCAGCCCCAGCATTTT
NA,TRBV4-2,TRBJ2-7,NA,CASSQRRGPTYEQYF,TGTGCCAGCAGCCAAAGAAGGGGTCCGACATACGAGCAGTACTTC
NA,TRBV5-1,TRBJ1-2,TRBD1,CASSWDTGGYGYTF,TGCGCCAGCAGCTGGGACACAGGGGGGTATGGCTACACCTTC
NA,TRBV29-1,TRBJ2-2,NA,CSAEWGRGTGELFF,TGCAGCGCCGAGTGGGGGAGAGGGACCGGGGAGCTGTTTTTT
once,TRBV5-1,TRBJ1-1,TRBD1,CASTDRGRLNTEAFF,TGCGCCAGTACTGACAGGGGGCGTTTGAACACTGAAGCTTTCTTT
NA,TRBV2,TRBJ2-1,TRBD1,CASNAPRGQGKSEQFF,TGTGCCAGCAACGCCCCGAGGGGACAGGGTAAGAGTGAGCAGTTCTTC
NA,TRBV6-5,TRBJ2-7,TRBD2,CASSSLLAGYLYEQYF,TGTGCCAGCAGTTCCCTACTAGCGGGGTACCTCTACGAGCAGTACTTC
few,TRBV10-2,TRBJ1-6,NA,CASSPGWESPLHF,TGCGCCAGCAGTCCCGGGTGGGAGTCACCCCTCCACTTT
once,TRBV5-1,TRBJ2-5,TRBD2,CASSLAPSSGQETQYF,TGCGCCAGCAGCTTGGCCCCGTCTAGCGGCCAAGAGACCCAGTACTTC
NA,TRBV7-2,TRBJ1-6,NA,CASSLLADNSPLHF,TGTGCCAGCAGCTTATTGGCAGATAATTCACCCCTCCACTTT
once,TRBV28,TRBJ2-1,TRBD2,CASSPTGLAGRNEQFF,TGTGCCAGCAGCCCCACGGGACTAGCGGGACGTAATGAGCAGTTCTTC
NA,TRBV11-2,TRBJ2-5,NA,CASTTGDNSETQYF,TGTGCCAGCACAACCGGGGACAATTCTGAGACCCAGTACTTC
once,TRBV5-1,TRBJ2-7,NA,CASSVRASYEQYF,TGCGCCAGCAGCGTGAGAGCAAGCTACGAGCAGTACTTC
NA,TRBV4-2,TRBJ2-1,TRBD2,CASSQLGTSGSYNEQFF,TGTGCCAGCAGCCAACTAGGGACTAGCGGATCCTACAATGAGCAGTTCTTC
NA,TRBV7-2,TRBJ2-7,TRBD1,CASSIGTGRYEQYF,TGTGCCAGCAGCATCGGGACAGGGCGGTACGAGCAGTACTTC
NA,TRBV7-3,TRBJ2-1,TRBD2,CASRDSGGPLISYNEQFF,TGTGCCAGCAGGGATAGCGGGGGGCCCTTGATCTCCTACAATGAGCAGTTCTTC
NA,TRBV9,TRBJ2-3,NA,CASSVAGTDTQYF,TGTGCCAGCAGCGTCGCTGGTACAGATACGCAGTATTTT
NA,TRBV5-5,TRBJ2-1,NA,CASSLLAGANNEQFF,TGTGCCAGCAGCTTGTTAGCAGGGGCGAACAATGAGCAGTTCTTC
NA,TRBV2,TRBJ2-5,NA,CASSRGRGETQYF,TGTGCCAGCAGTAGGGGGCGGGGAGAGACCCAGTACTTC
NA,TRBV5-8,TRBJ2-1,TRBD2,CASSERSGRSYNEQFF,TGTGCCAGCAGCGAGAGAAGCGGGAGGAGTTACAATGAGCAGTTCTTC
NA,TRBV19,TRBJ2-7,TRBD1,CASSTPGQHYEQYF,TGTGCCAGTAGCACACCGGGACAGCACTACGAGCAGTACTTC
once,TRBV9,TRBJ2-1,NA,CASSPTGQSSYNEQFF,TGTGCCAGCAGCCCTACCGGACAGAGCTCCTACAATGAGCAGTTCTTC
NA,TRBV28,TRBJ2-2,NA,CASPANTGELFF,TGTGCCAGCCCCGCGAACACCGGGGAGCTGTTTTTT
few,TRBV2,TRBJ1-1,NA,CASRRGFDEAFF,TGTGCCAGCAGACGGGGATTCGATGAAGCTTTCTTT
once,TRBV9,TRBJ1-3,NA,CASSVYSAGNTIYF,TGTGCCAGCAGCGTGTACAGTGCAGGAAACACCATATATTTT
NA,TRBV2,TRBJ1-2,NA,CATTLRVENPYGYTF,TGTGCCACCACTTTGAGGGTTGAAAATCCCTATGGCTACACCTTC
NA,TRBV10-3,TRBJ1-5,NA,CAISDSGVEGPQHF,TGTGCCATCAGTGATTCGGGGGTGGAAGGGCCCCAGCATTTT
NA,TRBV11-2,TRBJ1-1,TRBD1,CASSLFVTGRSTEAFF,TGTGCCAGCAGCTTATTTGTGACAGGGAGGTCCACTGAAGCTTTCTTT
NA,TRBV15,TRBJ1-1,TRBD1,CATSSVGTGLIF,TGTGCCACCAGCAGTGTGGGGACAGGGTTAATCTTT
NA,TRBV27,TRBJ2-1,NA,CASSLEFSYNEQFF,TGTGCCAGCAGTCTCGAATTCTCCTACAATGAGCAGTTCTTC
NA,TRBV12-2,TRBJ2-1,NA,CASRLATKPGRICNEQFF,TGTGCAAGTCGCTTAGCGACGAAACCGGGACGGATCTGTAATGAGCAGTTCTTC
NA,TRBV18,TRBJ2-1,NA,CASKGGSYNEQFF,TGTGCCAGTAAGGGAGGCTCCTACAATGAGCAGTTCTTC
NA,TRBV5-1,TRBJ1-5,NA,CASSFGDSNQPQHF,TGCGCCAGCAGCTTTGGGGACAGCAATCAGCCCCAGCATTTT
NA,TRBV6-5,TRBJ1-2,NA,CASRYDRNYGYTF,TGTGCCAGCCGATACGACCGAAACTATGGCTACACCTTC
NA,TRBV18,TRBJ1-4,NA,CASSPAASNEKLFF,TGTGCCAGCTCACCGGCAGCCTCTAATGAAAAACTGTTTTTT
NA,TRBV23-1,TRBJ1-4,NA,CASSQSCCRNRNEKLFF,TGCGCCAGCAGTCAATCGTGTTGCAGGAATAGAAATGAAAAACTGTTTTTT
few,TRBV2,TRBJ2-3,TRBD2,CASKRERGATDTQYF,TGTGCCAGCAAAAGGGAGCGGGGGGCAACAGATACGCAGTATTTT
NA,TRBV23-1,TRBJ2-7,TRBD2,CATPNTSGRESYEQYF,TGCGCCACCCCAAATACTAGCGGGAGGGAATCCTACGAGCAGTACTTC
NA,TRBV6-6,TRBJ2-5,NA,CASSYRQETQYF,TGTGCCAGCAGTTACCGACAAGAGACCCAGTACTTC
once,TRBV7-2,TRBJ1-2,NA,CASSWETLYGYTF,TGTGCCAGCAGCTGGGAAACGTTGTATGGCTACACCTTC
few,TRBV28,TRBJ2-7,NA,CASSLLSSRADEQYF,TGTGCCAGCAGTTTACTTAGCAGCAGGGCGGACGAGCAGTACTTC
NA,TRBV27,TRBJ1-5,NA,CASSLSRGYNQPQHF,TGTGCCAGCAGTTTATCGCGGGGATACAATCAGCCCCAGCATTTT
NA,TRBV5-4,TRBJ1-2,TRBD1,CASMDEGDSYYGYTF,TGTGCCAGCATGGACGAGGGGGACAGTTACTATGGCTACACCTTC
NA,TRBV28,TRBJ2-1,TRBD2,CASSPTSGRSNEQFF,TGTGCCAGCAGTCCTACTAGCGGGAGAAGCAATGAGCAGTTCTTC
NA,TRBV14,TRBJ2-2,NA,CASSQDPGRTGELFF,TGTGCCAGCAGCCAAGACCCAGGTCGCACCGGGGAGCTGTTTTTT
NA,TRBV6-5,TRBJ1-1,NA,CASSLLQGPHEAFF,TGTGCCAGCAGCCTACTACAAGGACCACACGAAGCTTTCTTT
NA,TRBV2,TRBJ1-1,NA,CASSAGASTEAFF,TGTGCCAGCAGTGCGGGGGCCAGCACTGAAGCTTTCTTT